This T cell receptor beta chain was documented in a study of T cells in Graves' hyperthyroidism and ophthalmopathy (dated by TCRdb to between 2018 and 2020). At the level of the whole study: To identify distinguishing TCR V-J signatures, a discovery cohort of about a hundred patients was used, comprising 43 with Graves' ophthalmopathy and around 60 with stable Graves' hyperthyroidism. After sampling, hyperthyroidism patients received methimazole starting at 30 mg daily, and ophthalmopathy patients received high-dose intravenous methylprednisolone. The paper reports TCR Vbeta CDR3 sequencing of more than 120 peripheral blood samples: 40 or so ophthalmopathy, about 75 hyperthyroidism and around 17 progressor patients. For training and testing, the 100 or so patients in the discovery cohort were randomly divided in a 7:3 ratio. Thyroid tissue and blood T-cell repertoires from more than five Graves' hyperthyroidism patients were also compared in the study. An independent validation cohort of fewer than 20 hyperthyroidism patients and roughly 16 patients who later progressed to ophthalmopathy tested prospective prediction of ophthalmopathy. Paper-wide results and their limitations: A 13 V-J signature model separated ophthalmopathy from stable hyperthyroidism, with approximately 87% sensitivity and about 81% specificity in cross-validation and 80%/75% in testing. In validation, the model predicted progression to ophthalmopathy a median of roughly 6.5 months before onset, with around 70% sensitivity and roughly 72% specificity. No statistical method was used to set the sample size in advance, and investigators knew the group allocation. Blood samples also contained most of the expanded thyroid clonotypes (frequency above 0.001), which suggests that blood repertoires may reflect thyroid immune responses.

The TCR beta CDR3 regions were amplified from the RNA transcripts. The first round of RT-PCR for the TCR CDR3 was performed with the HTBI primer set and the Qiagen OneStep RT-PCR kit. Libraries were constructed in a second round of multiplex PCR, after which size selection and purification were performed. Sequencing of the libraries was done on an Illumina HiSeq2000 using paired-end 100 bp reads. The source study handled its data this way. SOAPnuke was used to process the raw data, throwing out any read that contained adapters or uncalled bases, had a mean Phred below 15, or lacked an exact constant-primer or identifier match. High-quality paired reads were merged with COPE v1.2.5, and unique nucleotide sequences were defined as clonotypes. MiTCR v1.1 was used to align the clonotypes against IMGT TRBV, TRBD and TRBJ reference segments. Only V-J combinations with frequency above 0.0001, covering 99% to 99.2% of repertoires, were analysed. A TCS score was defined as the ratio between F50 (clonal expansion) and ExV (chaos), using BLOSUM62-based TCRdist between CDR3 peptides within each V-J. Welch's t-statistics and random forest reduced roughly 540 V-J features to roughly 13, which were used in a naive Bayes classifier (R e1071). The public reads were reprocessed in TCRdb via fastp at Q25 and MiXCR, keeping in-frame beta chains. A single entry per CDR3 protein holds the most common genes and DNA from its merged rows. TCRdb's processing, not the study's, gives the V and J calls here. The sample table shows some 510,000 distinct CDR3 sequences, and under 60% are seen once. 8.2% of the sample rests with the top ten.

Reading the germline V gene (reference sequence) gives CDR1 SEHNR and CDR2 FQNEAQ. The CDR3, from cysteine to phenylalanine, totals 13 residues. The entry retains the CDR3 DNA only, 39 bases that are in frame from base 1. Trimming costs V 5 bases and J 5 bases, and their ends lie 13 bases apart. A note on this clonotype: This receptor's antigen is unknown. The record has no base qualities; no much larger clone is one base away.

Graves' hyperthyroidism was defined as stable when no progression to ophthalmopathy occurred over 18 months of follow-up. The hyperthyroidism patients were between 18 and 65 years old and newly diagnosed, with a disease duration of less than 2 months. Any patient with an uncontrolled infection, another autoimmune disease, pregnancy or lactation was excluded. Diagnoses were established on the basis of clinical symptoms, serum thyroxine and TRAb, thyroid ultrasound, and orbital computed tomography. Trizol reagent was used to extract total RNA, and RNA quality was then checked on an Agilent 2100 Bioanalyzer.

The TCR comes from a woman under 30 with Graves' hyperthyroidism. Donor details come from another sample of the same person, matched by shared clones. Sequencing was carried out using peripheral blood or thyroid tissue (not recorded which). This chain is built from TRBV7-9 and TRBJ2-7; TRBD2 is a weak D gene call, 6 bases matching. The CDR3 amino acid sequence is: CASSRAWGDEQYF. The DNA reads TGTGCCAGCAGCCGTGCCTGGGGGGACGAGCAGTACTTC. Here the CDR3 is joined to the reference TRBV7-9 and TRBJ2-7 genes, and the full variable domain is: DTGVSQNPRHKITKRGQNVTFRCDPISEHNRLYWYRQTLGQGPEFLTYFQNEAQLEKSRLLSDRFSAERPKGSFSTLEIQRTEQGDSAMYLCASSRAWGDEQYFGPGTRLTVT.